This TCR beta chain was profiled in a study of OX40 agonist ivuxolimab in advanced cancers. Whole-study context: The patients received agonistic anti-OX40 (CD134) antibody ivuxolimab. Partial responses were achieved by three patients, of whom one had hepatocellular carcinoma and two had cutaneous melanoma. Patients received ivuxolimab, an intravenous treatment, every 2 weeks at 0.01 to 10 mg/kg. The study's findings and limits: By week 6 at 0.1 to 3.0 mg/kg, blood CD4+ and CD8+ T cells had expanded clonally.

The protocol was immunoSEQ multiplex PCR, while the TCRdb copy is restricted to in-frame clones and leaves out a portion. The data show around 6,100 clones, over 70% seen once. This clone occurred once. What it recognizes is unknown. The CDR3 runs 13 residues. Trimming left V 5 bases short and J 6 bases short, with 10 bases between. Germline loops: CDR1 SGHVS, CDR2 FQNEAQ. The receptor was derived from an adult with an advanced solid tumor such as melanoma, head and neck, liver or kidney cancer. The V and J genes are TRBV7-8 and TRBJ2-2; TRBD2 is a possible D gene (7 bases). The sample in question was CD4+ or CD8+ T cells sorted from blood, obtained in a trial of the OX40 agonist ivuxolimab. The CDR3 region is CASSPRGPGELFF. Here the CDR3 DNA reads TGTGCCAGCAGCCCGCGGGGGCCCGGGGAGCTGTTTTTT.